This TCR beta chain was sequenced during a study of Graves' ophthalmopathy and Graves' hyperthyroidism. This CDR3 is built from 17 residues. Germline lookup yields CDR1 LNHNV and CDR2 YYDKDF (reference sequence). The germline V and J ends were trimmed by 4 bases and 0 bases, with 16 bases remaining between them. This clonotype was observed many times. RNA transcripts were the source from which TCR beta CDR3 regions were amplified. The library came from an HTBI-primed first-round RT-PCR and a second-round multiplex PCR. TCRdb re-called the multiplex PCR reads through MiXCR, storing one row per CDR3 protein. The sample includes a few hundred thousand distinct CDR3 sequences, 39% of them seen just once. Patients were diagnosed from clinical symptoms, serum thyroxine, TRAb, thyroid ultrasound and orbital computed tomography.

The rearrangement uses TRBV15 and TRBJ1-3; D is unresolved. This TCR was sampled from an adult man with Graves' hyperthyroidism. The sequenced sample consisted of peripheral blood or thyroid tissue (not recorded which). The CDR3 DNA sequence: TGTGCCACCAGCATCCATGGGATAGCAGCCTCTGGAAACACCATATATTTT. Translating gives CATSIHGIAASGNTIYF. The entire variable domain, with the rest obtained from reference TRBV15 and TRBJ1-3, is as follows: DAMVIQNPRYQVTQFGKPVTLSCSQTLNHNVMYWYQQKSSQAPKLLFHYYDKDFNNEADTPDNFQSRRPNTSFCFLDIRSPGLGDTAMYLCATSIHGIAASGNTIYFGEGSWLTVV.